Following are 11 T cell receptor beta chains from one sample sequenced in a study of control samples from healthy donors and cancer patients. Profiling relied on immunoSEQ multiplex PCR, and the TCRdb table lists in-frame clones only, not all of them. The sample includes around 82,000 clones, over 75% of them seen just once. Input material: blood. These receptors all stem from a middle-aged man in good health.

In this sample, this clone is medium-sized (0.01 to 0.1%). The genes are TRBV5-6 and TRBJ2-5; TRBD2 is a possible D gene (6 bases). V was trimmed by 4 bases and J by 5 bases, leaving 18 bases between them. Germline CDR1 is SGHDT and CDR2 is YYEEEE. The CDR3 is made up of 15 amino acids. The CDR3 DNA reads TGTGCCAGCAGCGTTGACCAGGGAGGTGGGGAGACCCAGTACTTC. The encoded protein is CASSVDQGGGETQYF.

CDR3 sequence reads: CASSKGRVGQGFHEQYV. CDR3 DNA sequence: TGTGCCAGCAGCAAAGGAAGAGTGGGACAGGGGTTCCACGAGCAGTACGTC. The chain combines TRBV21-1 with TRBJ2-7; the table gives TRBD1 as D, unverified against the DNA. TRBV21-1 is designated a pseudogene. This CDR3 spans 17 amino acids.

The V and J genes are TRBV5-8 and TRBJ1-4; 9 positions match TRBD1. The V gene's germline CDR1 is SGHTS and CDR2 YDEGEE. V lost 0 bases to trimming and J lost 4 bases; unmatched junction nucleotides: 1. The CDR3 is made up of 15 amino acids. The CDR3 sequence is CASSLGDRDNEKLFF. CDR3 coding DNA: TGTGCCAGCAGCTTGGGGGACAGGGATAATGAAAAACTGTTTTTT.

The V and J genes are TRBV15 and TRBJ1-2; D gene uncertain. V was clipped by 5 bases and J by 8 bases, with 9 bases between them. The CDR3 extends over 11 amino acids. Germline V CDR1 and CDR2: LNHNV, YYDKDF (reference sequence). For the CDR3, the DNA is TGTGCCACCAGCCGTCAGGTAGGCTACACCTTC. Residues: CATSRQVGYTF.

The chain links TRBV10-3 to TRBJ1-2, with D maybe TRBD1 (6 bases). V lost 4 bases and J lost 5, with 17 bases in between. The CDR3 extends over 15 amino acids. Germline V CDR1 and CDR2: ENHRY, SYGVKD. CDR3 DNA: TGTGCCATCAGTGGGGATTTGGGGGCGGGATATGGCTACACCTTC. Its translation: CAISGDLGAGYGYTF.

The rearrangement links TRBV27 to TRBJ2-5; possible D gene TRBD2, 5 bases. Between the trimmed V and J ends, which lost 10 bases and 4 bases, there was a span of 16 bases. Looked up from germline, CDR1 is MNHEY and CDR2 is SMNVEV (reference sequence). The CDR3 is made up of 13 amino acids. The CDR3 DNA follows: TGTGCCATCCAAAAGGAGGCTCTAGAGACCCAGTACTTC. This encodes CAIQKEALETQYF.

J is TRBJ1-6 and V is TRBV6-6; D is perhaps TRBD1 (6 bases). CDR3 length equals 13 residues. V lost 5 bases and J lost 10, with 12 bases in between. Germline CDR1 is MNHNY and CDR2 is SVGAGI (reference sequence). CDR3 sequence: CASSPTGISPLHF. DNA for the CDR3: TGTGCCAGCAGTCCTACAGGGATCTCACCCCTCCACTTT.

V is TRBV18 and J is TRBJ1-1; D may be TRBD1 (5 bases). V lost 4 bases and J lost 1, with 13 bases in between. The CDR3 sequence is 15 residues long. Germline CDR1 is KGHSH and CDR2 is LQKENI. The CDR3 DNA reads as TGTGCCAGCTCACGCAATTTCGGACAGAACACTGAAGCTTTCTTT. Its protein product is CASSRNFGQNTEAFF.

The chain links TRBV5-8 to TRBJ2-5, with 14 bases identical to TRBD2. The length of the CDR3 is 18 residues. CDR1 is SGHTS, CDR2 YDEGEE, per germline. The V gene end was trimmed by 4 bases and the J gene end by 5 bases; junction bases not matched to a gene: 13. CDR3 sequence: CASSLGTSGGNGRETQYF. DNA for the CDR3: TGTGCCAGCAGCCTCGGGACTAGCGGGGGCAACGGGCGGGAGACCCAGTACTTC. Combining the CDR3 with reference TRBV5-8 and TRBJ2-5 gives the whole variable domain EAGVTQSPTHLIKTRGQQATLRCSPISGHTSVYWYQQALGLGLQFLLWYDEGEERNRGNFPPRFSGRQFPNYSSELNVNALELEDSALYLCASSLGTSGGNGRETQYFGPGTRLLVL.

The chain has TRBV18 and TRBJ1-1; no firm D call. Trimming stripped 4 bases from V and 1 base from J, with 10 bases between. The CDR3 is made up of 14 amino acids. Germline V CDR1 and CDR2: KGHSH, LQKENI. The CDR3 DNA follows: TGTGCCAGCTCACTCGATGCAGAGAACACTGAAGCTTTCTTT. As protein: CASSLDAENTEAFF.

CDR3 loop: CAYGHRRLLEKLFF. The CDR3 nucleotides read TGTGCCTACGGCCATCGGAGACTGCTTGAAAAACTGTTTTTT. The chain is built from TRBV30 and TRBJ1-4; no reliable D call. Germline lookup yields CDR1 GTSNPN and CDR2 SVGIG (reference sequence). CDR3 length equals 14 residues. V was clipped by 7 bases and J by 7 bases, with 19 bases between them.